This TCR beta chain came from a study of T cell repertoires in aging, cancer and after chemotherapy. This clonotype came up a few times. Multiplex touch-down PCR with TRB-A/B primers amplified rearranged V-D-J TRB sequences. From the multiplex PCR reads, TCRdb called clonotypes with MiXCR, one entry per CDR3 protein. The sample gives about 11,000 distinct CDR3 sequences, approximately 30% of which show up once; 3.2% is in the top ten. TCR beta rearrangements were amplified from peripheral blood genomic DNA. Sequencing was performed on blood. This clonotype was sampled from a human donor in good health.

Here the CDR3 reads CASSEGTGDHQPQHF. The CDR3 nucleotides read TGTGCCAGCAGTGAAGGGACAGGGGATCATCAGCCCCAGCATTTT. The V and J genes are TRBV6-6 and TRBJ1-5, with 10 bases matching TRBD1. The CDR3 totals 15 residues. Losses at the gene ends were 5 bases for V and 5 bases for J; bases not matched to a gene: 6. Germline CDR1 MNHNY, CDR2 SVGAGI (reference sequence).